This T cell receptor (beta chain) is drawn from a study of shared clonotypes between healthy human individuals. Study details: The donor pool was made up of a couple of women and a few men aged 18 to 49. Whole-study results and caveats: Clonotypes that were shared across a handful of donors made up approximately 5.1% of naive CD4 clonotypes.

TCRdb keeps only in-frame clones here, not all; method: immunoSEQ multiplex PCR. The sample consists of about 1.1 million clones, approximately 80% of them appearing once. The germline CDR1 and CDR2 sequences are SGHTA and FQGNSA. The CDR3 contains 18 residues. The germline V and J ends were trimmed by 1 base and 1 base, with 14 bases remaining between them. About this clone: What it recognizes is unknown.

The TCR sequence derives from a man younger than 35 in good health. Some clones in this sample may be carry-over from other donors' samples. V and J are TRBV7-2 and TRBJ2-6; tentative D call: TRBD1 (6 bases). The specimen sequenced was memory CD4+ T cells from PBMCs. The subset denotes: CD45RA-negative fraction. CDR3 DNA sequence: TGTGCCAGCAGCTTAGGTCCTGTAGGGGGTTCTGGGGCCAACGTCCTGACTTTC. Encoded protein: CASSLGPVGGSGANVLTF.